This T cell receptor beta chain is from a study of identical twins. TCRdb redid the calling of the 5' RACE reads with MiXCR, one entry per CDR3 protein. The sample has some 1,600,000 distinct CDR3 sequences; 32% are singletons. This clonotype was observed a few times. The CDR3 totals 15 residues. Germline CDR1 reads MNHEY; CDR2 reads SVGAGI. The trim removed 2 bases at V and 1 base at J, leaving 2 bases unmatched. The sample taken for sequencing was cord blood. This sequence originates from a newborn girl in good health. This chain joins TRBV6-5 and TRBJ2-5; 9 nucleotides match TRBD2. CDR3 sequence reads: CASSYMGLAQETQYF. DNA of the CDR3: TGTGCCAGCAGTTACATGGGACTAGCCCAAGAGACCCAGTACTTC.